Listed here are 18 T cell receptor beta chains from one sample, sequenced in a study of blood T cell repertoires in COVID-19 (TCRdb year 2020). Library method: the immunoSEQ multiplex PCR assay. In its TCRdb copy, this immuneACCESS table keeps in-frame sequences only and misses some clones. Where compared with another copy, unresolved V genes explain less than half of these, and the others have no known cause. The sample yields about 250,000 clones; around 83% were counted once. The ten largest clones take up 8.6% of the sample. The sample comprised peripheral blood. These receptors were collected from a man in his forties with active or convalescent COVID-19.

The chain joins TRBV27 to TRBJ2-3; D remains ambiguous. V lost 8 bases and J lost 2, with 17 bases in between. This CDR3 comprises 15 residues. Germline CDR1 is MNHEY and CDR2 is SMNVEV (reference sequence). CDR3 sequence (DNA): TGTGCCAGCGGATTAGCCCCCTTCCCCACAGATACGCAGTATTTT. Translation: CASGLAPFPTDTQYF.

This clone showed up just a few times. The genes are TRBV11-3 and TRBJ1-1, with no clear D. The CDR3 covers 15 residues. With 0 bases removed from V and 5 bases from J, the gap between germline ends came to 13 bases. The germline V gene encodes CDR1 SGHNT and CDR2 YENEEA. CDR3 sequence reads: CASSLDGWRETEAFF. CDR3 in DNA: TGTGCCAGCAGCTTAGATGGGTGGAGGGAGACTGAAGCTTTCTTT. Full variable domain (rest looked up from reference TRBV11-3 and TRBJ1-1): EAGVVQSPRYKIIEKKQPVAFWCNPISGHNTLYWYLQNLGQGPELLIRYENEEAVDDSQLPKDRFSAERLKGVDSTLKIQPAELGDSAVYLCASSLDGWRETEAFFGQGTRLTVV.

The J gene is TRBJ1-5, the V gene TRBV2; no clear D. Germline V lookup: CDR1 SNHLY, CDR2 FYNNEI. This CDR3 spans 15 amino acids. The V end was cut by 2 bases, the J end by 2 bases, with 10 bases between. In DNA, the CDR3 is TGTGCCAGCAGTGAACGGGTAGGAGGCAATCAGCCCCAGCATTTT. Translating it yields CASSERVGGNQPQHF. The whole variable domain, remainder taken from reference TRBV2 and TRBJ1-5, is EPEVTQTPSHQVTQMGQEVILRCVPISNHLYFYWYRQILGQKVEFLVSFYNNEISEKSEIFDDQFSVERPDGSNFTLKIRSTKLEDSAMYFCASSERVGGNQPQHFGDGTRLSIL.

The chain employs TRBV12-2 and TRBJ1-3; the tabulated D call, TRBD1, remains unverified against the DNA. TRBV12-2 is a known pseudogene. The CDR3 is 17 amino acids. The CDR3, as DNA: TGTGCAAGTCGCTTGGGGGGACAGGGAATCTCTGGAAACACCATATATTTT. This translates into CASRLGGQGISGNTIYF.

The gene calls are TRBV7-2 and TRBJ2-2; TRBD1 aligns across 8 bases. The length of the CDR3 is 16 residues. Germline V CDR1 and CDR2: SGHTA, FQGNSA. J lost 4 bases, V lost 4 bases, and 8 bases had no gene match. The DNA for the CDR3 is TGTGCCAGCAGCTCTAGCCGGACAGGGTGCACCGGGGAGCTGTTTTTT. Protein product: CASSSSRTGCTGELFF.

The J gene is TRBJ1-3, the V gene TRBV5-5; 9 bases line up with TRBD1. Germline CDR1 reads SGHKS; CDR2 reads YYEKEE (reference sequence). Germline trimming cut 3 bases from V and 3 bases from J; bases unmatched to any gene: 16. The CDR3 is 19 residues long. Here the CDR3 DNA reads TGTGCCAGCAGCTCCGGGACAGGGCATGTCGAGTTTTATGGAAACACCATATATTTT. Encoded protein: CASSSGTGHVEFYGNTIYF. The complete variable domain, with remaining parts taken from reference TRBV5-5 and TRBJ1-3, reads DAGVTQSPTHLIKTRGQQVTLRCSPISGHKSVSWYQQVLGQGPQFIFQYYEKEERGRGNFPDRFSARQFPNYSSELNVNALLLGDSALYLCASSSGTGHVEFYGNTIYFGEGSWLTVV.

The CDR3 sequence is CSVQDIGREAFF. The CDR3 DNA follows: TGCAGCGTCCAGGACATAGGTCGTGAAGCTTTCTTT. The chain has TRBV29-1 and TRBJ1-1; perhaps TRBD1 as D (5 bases). The CDR3 is 12 residues long. Looked up from germline, CDR1 is SQVTM and CDR2 is ANQGSEA. V was cut by 6 bases and J by 7 bases, with 15 bases left in between.

The chain carries TRBV6-2 or TRBV6-3 and TRBJ2-7; 7 nucleotides align to TRBD2. Germline CDR1 is MNHEY and CDR2 is SVGEGT. The CDR3 runs to 12 residues. V shed 5 bases, J shed 5 bases, and the junction held 3 bases outside the gene matches. CDR3 sequence (DNA): TGTGCCAGCAGTCAGCGGGGCAACGAGCAGTACTTC. Translated: CASSQRGNEQYF.

The J gene is TRBJ1-1, the V gene TRBV4-1, with 8 bases aligning to TRBD1. The CDR3 has 16 amino acids. J lost 3 bases, V lost 6 bases, and 12 bases had no gene match. Germline V gives CDR1 MGHRA, CDR2 YSYEKL. The CDR3 reads CASSMSTRGLDTEAFF. CDR3 in DNA: TGCGCCAGCAGTATGTCAACCAGGGGGCTGGACACTGAAGCTTTCTTT.

The chain employs TRBV12-5 and TRBJ2-5; TRBD2 matches at 14 bases. CDR1 and CDR2 (germline): LGHNT, FRNRAP. V shed 4 bases, J shed 1 base, and the junction held 5 bases outside the gene matches. There are 17 residues in the CDR3. The CDR3 sequence is CASGSSGLAGVQETQYF. CDR3 sequence (DNA): TGTGCTAGTGGTTCGTCGGGACTAGCGGGGGTCCAAGAGACCCAGTACTTC.

V usage is TRBV18 and J usage is TRBJ1-1; TRBD1 aligns across 7 bases. V gave up 2 bases and J gave up 1 base; unmatched junction bases: 4. The CDR3 consists of 15 residues. Germline loops: CDR1 KGHSH, CDR2 LQKENI. The CDR3 DNA sequence: TGTGCCAGCTCACCAACGGGACAGCAGAACACTGAAGCTTTCTTT. It is translated as CASSPTGQQNTEAFF.

V is TRBV6-1 and J is TRBJ1-3; no firm D call. Germline CDR1 is MNHNS and CDR2 is SASEGT. The CDR3 sequence is 14 residues long. The germline V and J ends were trimmed by 1 base and 10 bases, with 14 bases remaining between them. The CDR3, as DNA: TGTGCCAGCAGTGAAGTGATGTGGCAGGCGACCATATATTTT. This sequence encodes CASSEVMWQATIYF.

This rearrangement joins TRBV7-2 to TRBJ1-5; TRBD1 might be the D (6 bases). CDR1 and CDR2 from the germline V gene are SGHTA and FQGNSA. Trimming took off 2 bases at V and 4 bases at J, with 6 bases between the two ends. CDR3 length equals 13 residues. The CDR3 DNA reads as TGTGCCAGCAGCTTACAGGGGAATCAGCCCCAGCATTTT. Protein: CASSLQGNQPQHF.

The chain links TRBV2 to TRBJ1-5; D may be TRBD1 (5 bases). Germline CDR1 SNHLY, CDR2 FYNNEI. Trimming left V 7 bases short and J 0 bases short, with 19 bases between. The CDR3 sequence is 17 residues long. The CDR3 nucleotides read TGTGCCAGCATTCCAGACAGAGACAACTATAGCAATCAGCCCCAGCATTTT. It translates to CASIPDRDNYSNQPQHF.

This chain links TRBV7-2 with TRBJ1-5; no firm D call. The CDR3 extends over 14 amino acids. V was pared by 5 bases and J by 7 bases, with 15 bases between. CDR1 is SGHTA, CDR2 FQGNSA, per germline. The CDR3 nucleotides are TGTGCCAGCAGCCCATCGAGTGGTATGCAGCCCCAGCATTTT. Protein sequence: CASSPSSGMQPQHF.

The chain is built from TRBV12-3 or TRBV12-4 and TRBJ1-5; maybe TRBD1 (6 bases). V lost 6 bases and J lost 15, with 18 bases in between. The CDR3 contains 12 residues. Here the CDR3 DNA reads TGTGCCAGCAGACACCATACAGGGCCTTTGCATTTT. Translation gives CASRHHTGPLHF.

The chain combines TRBV5-1 with TRBJ2-3; the match to TRBD2 covers 8 bases. From germline, CDR1 is SGHRS and CDR2 YFSETQ. V shed 0 bases, J shed 3 bases, and the junction held 3 bases outside the gene matches. There are 15 residues in the CDR3. Here the CDR3 DNA reads TGCGCCAGCAGCTTGGCGAGCGGGAGTACAGATACGCAGTATTTT. Translated: CASSLASGSTDTQYF.

The J gene is TRBJ2-2, the V gene TRBV6-1; TRBD2 agrees at 7 bases. V lost 4 bases, J lost 6 bases, and 23 bases stayed unmatched. Germline V gene lookup returns CDR1 MNHNS and CDR2 SASEGT. CDR3 length: 20 amino acids. This CDR3 is CASSGRARAGRAMGPGELFF. DNA for the CDR3: TGTGCCAGCAGTGGGAGGGCCAGAGCGGGAAGGGCGATGGGGCCCGGGGAGCTGTTTTTT.